One sample yielded the 19 T cell receptor beta chains listed below, sequenced in a study of Graves' ophthalmopathy and Graves' hyperthyroidism (dated by TCRdb to 2016 to 2019). TCRdb names Illumina HiSeq 2000 as the instrument used. For repertoire sequencing, TCR beta CDR3 regions were amplified from RNA transcripts. A first-round RT-PCR used HTBI primers with the Qiagen OneStep RT-PCR kit, followed by a second-round multiplex PCR, size selection and purification. TCRdb ran its own pipeline on the public reads, namely fastp trimming at Q25 and MiXCR clone calling, and kept in-frame beta chains. Duplicate CDR3 protein sequences are folded into a single record with the most common DNA and genes. The sample has about half a million distinct CDR3 sequences on record, roughly 14% of them singletons. 9.8% of the sample is taken by the ten largest. Sequenced input: blood. The receptors originated from a woman aged 25 to 39 with Graves' ophthalmopathy. Donor details come from another sample of the same person, matched by shared clones.

This clonotype showed up many times. The rearrangement links TRBV30 to TRBJ2-2; 7 bases match TRBD1. Trimming at V came to 0 bases and at J to 3 bases, leaving 4 bases not matched to a gene. Germline CDR1 is GTSNPN and CDR2 is SVGIG (reference sequence). This CDR3 comprises 15 residues. In nucleotides, the CDR3 is TGTGCCTGGAGTGTACAGGGGTGGTACACCGGGGAGCTGTTTTTT. Translated, it gives CAWSVQGWYTGELFF.

This clonotype occurred many times. The genes are TRBV7-3 and TRBJ2-6; no definite D call. This CDR3 is 16 amino acids long. Between the trimmed V and J ends, which lost 0 bases and 0 bases, there was a span of 6 bases. CDR1 is SGHTA, CDR2 FQGTGA, per germline. CDR3 nucleotide sequence: TGTGCCAGCAGCTTAACTGGACCCTCTGGGGCCAACGTCCTGACTTTC. The encoded protein is CASSLTGPSGANVLTF.

This clonotype was counted ten times or more. V gene TRBV30 combines with J gene TRBJ1-2; TRBD1 matches at 8 bases. CDR3 length equals 13 residues. Germline V CDR1 and CDR2: GTSNPN, SVGIG (reference sequence). With V trimmed by 4 bases and J by 4 bases, 5 bases remained unmatched. Here the CDR3 reads CAWTPDRAYGYTF. CDR3 bases: TGTGCCTGGACCCCGGACAGGGCCTATGGCTACACCTTC.

V gene TRBV11-2 combines with J gene TRBJ2-7; 8 nucleotides line up with TRBD1. The CDR3 sequence is 16 residues long. Trimming cost V 7 bases and J 4 bases; bases outside gene matches: 15. The germline V gene encodes CDR1 SGHAT and CDR2 FQNNGV. The CDR3 sequence is CASILVDRAGRYEQYF. The CDR3 nucleotides are TGTGCCAGCATCTTGGTGGACAGGGCGGGTCGGTACGAGCAGTACTTC.

This clonotype was picked up many times. This chain links TRBV12-5 with TRBJ2-3; 7 bases are a match to TRBD2. The CDR3 runs to 15 residues. Germline trimming cut 6 bases from V and 2 bases from J; bases unmatched to any gene: 8. Germline V gene sequence: CDR1 LGHNT, CDR2 FRNRAP. CDR3 sequence (DNA): TGTGCTAGTGGAACCGGGACTACGAACACAGATACGCAGTATTTT. Amino acids: CASGTGTTNTDTQYF.

Many counts were recorded for this clonotype. This chain joins TRBV7-9 and TRBJ1-2; D is unclear. The V gene lost 3 bases and the J gene lost 0 bases, with 8 bases spanning the gap. The CDR3 has 14 amino acids. Germline V gives CDR1 SEHNR, CDR2 FQNEAQ (reference sequence). In DNA form, the CDR3 reads TGTGCCAGCAGCTTGCCCGGGTCTAACTATGGCTACACCTTC. Translating gives CASSLPGSNYGYTF.

This clonotype was detected only a few times. V gene TRBV27 combines with J gene TRBJ1-6; 8 bases agree with TRBD1. The CDR3 totals 17 residues. CDR1 is MNHEY and CDR2 is SMNVEV in the germline V gene (reference sequence). The trim removed 5 bases at V and 4 bases at J, leaving 10 bases unmatched. The CDR3 is CASSQDRDPLYNSPLHF. CDR3 bases: TGTGCCAGCAGTCAGGACAGGGACCCCCTGTATAATTCACCCCTCCACTTT.

About this clonotype itself: The germline gene is not matched at one end of the junction; a read error may be the cause. CDR3: CATSPRGAEENIKYF. The CDR3 bases are TGTGCCACCAGCCCTCGAGGAGCGGAGGAAAACATTAAGTACTTC. V is TRBV15 and J is TRBJ2-4, with D perhaps TRBD2 (5 bases). Germline CDR1 LNHNV, CDR2 YYDKDF (reference sequence). The CDR3 runs to 15 residues. Using reference TRBV15 and TRBJ2-4 for the parts outside the CDR3, the full variable domain is DAMVIQNPRYQVTQFGKPVTLSCSQTLNHNVMYWYQQKSSQAPKLLFHYYDKDFNNEADTPDNFQSRRPNTSFCFLDIRSPGLGDTAMYLCATSPRGAEENIKYFGAGTRLSVL.

This clonotype has a count of ten or more. This chain links TRBV10-1 with TRBJ2-7; 8 nucleotides match TRBD1. Per the germline V gene, CDR1 is WNHNN and CDR2 is SYGVQD (reference sequence). Germline trimming cut 8 bases from V and 2 bases from J; bases unmatched to any gene: 8. The length of the CDR3 is 14 residues. CDR3 amino acids: CASAPGQEPYEQYF. The CDR3 nucleotides are TGCGCCAGCGCCCCGGGACAGGAGCCCTACGAGCAGTACTTC.

This clonotype was seen at least ten times. The genes are TRBV24-1 and TRBJ1-2; TRBD1 is a possible D gene (5 bases). V lost 7 bases, J lost 7 bases, and 15 bases lay in between. CDR1 and CDR2 from the germline V gene are KGHDR and SFDVKD. This CDR3 is built from 13 residues. Written as DNA, the CDR3 is TGTGCCACCAGAAGGGACGGTTCAGCTGGCTACACCTTC. It encodes CATRRDGSAGYTF.

V and J are TRBV5-1 and TRBJ1-2; D is possibly TRBD1 (5 bases). Trimming removed 2 bases from V and 4 bases from J, with 12 bases in between. The CDR3 length is 14 residues. Germline V gene sequence: CDR1 SGHRS, CDR2 YFSETQ. CDR3 sequence reads: CASSLFKGIYGYTF. The CDR3 DNA reads TGCGCCAGCAGCTTATTTAAGGGGATCTATGGCTACACCTTC. The variable domain in full, completed from reference TRBV5-1 and TRBJ1-2, reads KAGVTQTPRYLIKTRGQQVTLSCSPISGHRSVSWYQQTPGQGLQFLFEYFSETQRNKGNFPGRFSGRQFSNSRSEMNVSTLELGDSALYLCASSLFKGIYGYTFGSGTRLTVV.

This clonotype was recorded many times. Written as DNA, the CDR3 is TGTGCCAGCAGCACCCTAGTTTCTCGGGCTTTCTTT. The encoded protein is CASSTLVSRAFF. The chain combines TRBV28 with TRBJ1-1; no reliable D call. The germline gives CDR1 MDHEN, CDR2 SYDVKM. The CDR3 sequence is 12 residues long. Trimming removed 6 bases at V and 11 bases at J, with 16 bases between. The whole variable domain, filled in from reference TRBV28 and TRBJ1-1, reads DVKVTQSSRYLVKRTGEKVFLECVQDMDHENMFWYRQDPGLGLRLIYFSYDVKMKEKGDIPEGYSVSREKKERFSLILESASTNQTSMYLCASSTLVSRAFFGQGTRLTVV.

The rearrangement links TRBV6-1 to TRBJ1-1, with unresolved D. Trimming took off 2 bases at V and 9 bases at J, with 16 bases between the two ends. This CDR3 has 14 residues. CDR1 is MNHNS, CDR2 SASEGT, per germline. DNA for the CDR3: TGTGCCAGCAGTGAATCCCGACTTAAAGAGAAAGCTTTCTTT. This encodes CASSESRLKEKAFF.

This clonotype came up many times. The genes are TRBV4-1 and TRBJ1-1; 7 bases are shared with TRBD1. Germline-derived CDR1 and CDR2 are MGHRA and YSYEKL. CDR3 length: 14 amino acids. The V and J ends lost 2 bases and 2 bases, in that order; junction bases with no gene match: 2. CDR3 DNA: TGCGCCAGCAGCCAATACAGGGGTAACACTGAAGCTTTCTTT. This encodes CASSQYRGNTEAFF.

The chain combines TRBV19 with TRBJ1-2; D not resolved. V lost 3 bases and J 8 bases, leaving 13 bases between the germline ends. In germline, CDR1 is LNHDA, CDR2 SQIVND (reference sequence). The CDR3 sequence is 13 residues long. CDR3 loop: CASSMVQVKGYTF. The DNA for the CDR3 is TGTGCCAGTAGTATGGTGCAGGTCAAAGGCTACACCTTC.

This clonotype was detected many times. V and J are TRBV7-8 and TRBJ1-1, with D possibly TRBD1 on 5 matching bases. This CDR3 is 13 amino acids long. The germline CDR1 and CDR2 sequences are SGHVS and FQNEAQ. V was clipped by 1 base and J by 8 bases, with 11 bases between them. The CDR3 bases are TGTGCCAGCAGCTTAGGCAGGGAGGGGGAAGCTTTCTTT. Encoded protein: CASSLGREGEAFF.

This clonotype was observed many times. The chain joins TRBV11-2 to TRBJ2-2; D possibly matches TRBD1 or TRBD2 (5 bases each). V shed 8 bases and J shed 3 bases, with 10 bases lying between them. This CDR3 has 13 residues. Germline V gene lookup returns CDR1 SGHAT and CDR2 FQNNGV. The CDR3 protein is CASLGVDTGELFF. DNA of the CDR3: TGTGCCAGCCTGGGGGTTGACACCGGGGAGCTGTTTTTT.

There are many counts of this clonotype. The rearrangement uses TRBV6-2 or TRBV6-3 and TRBJ1-5, with D perhaps matching TRBD1 (5 bases). The V end lost 2 bases, the J end lost 0 bases, and 11 bases lay between the germline ends. The germline gives CDR1 MNHEY, CDR2 SVGEGT. This CDR3 contains 16 residues. The CDR3 bases are TGTGCCAGCAGTTACAGGGGACGGCTTAGCAATCAGCCCCAGCATTTT. Encoded protein: CASSYRGRLSNQPQHF.

At least ten counts were recorded for this clonotype. The chain joins TRBV6-2 or TRBV6-3 to TRBJ2-7; no clear D gene. The V and J ends lost 0 bases and 5 bases respectively, with 23 bases between them. This CDR3 is 18 amino acids long. Germline lookup yields CDR1 MNHEY and CDR2 SVGEGT. The CDR3 here is CASSYSREIQLSRDEQYF. The CDR3 DNA reads as TGTGCCAGCAGTTACTCGAGAGAAATACAGCTATCACGGGACGAGCAGTACTTC.